Listed below are T cell receptor beta chains from one sample, sequenced in a study of cytomegalovirus exposure and HLA in healthy donors. Assay used: immunoSEQ multiplex PCR; TCRdb lists only in-frame clones, some missing. Of some 160,000 clones listed, under 85% are singletons. Sequencing was carried out using PBMCs. These receptors came from a woman aged 25-40 years in good health and CMV-seronegative. The CDR3 runs from the conserved cysteine through the conserved F or W. The D gene is left open where the match is weak. Clone size is stated in some rows and not others, as once, few, many or a class when expanded.

j_call | d_call | v_call | clone_size | cdr3_nt | cdr3_aa
TRBJ2-1 | TRBD2 | TRBV27 | . | TGTGCCACGTCGGGGGGTCGCTCCTACAATGAGCAGTTCTTC | CATSGGRSYNEQFF
TRBJ2-5 | . | TRBV2 | once | TGTGCCAGCAGCAGGACAGCTGAAGAGACCCAGTACTTC | CASSRTAEETQYF
TRBJ1-1 | . | TRBV7-9 | few | TGTGCCAGCAGCTTAGGCCGCGGGAGCCCAATGAACACTGAAGCTTTCTTT | CASSLGRGSPMNTEAFF
TRBJ2-1 | TRBD1 | TRBV6-5 | . | TGTGCCAGCAGTGGAAGACAGGGCTACAATGAGCAGTTCTTC | CASSGRQGYNEQFF
TRBJ1-4 | TRBD1 | TRBV30 | . | TGTGCCTGGAGCATCACAGGGGGAGATGAAAAACTGTTTTTT | CAWSITGGDEKLFF
TRBJ1-5 | . | TRBV4-1 | . | TGCGCCAGCAGCCTGGTACAGGGAGGGGATAATCAGCCCCAGCATTTT | CASSLVQGGDNQPQHF
TRBJ2-7 | TRBD1 | TRBV28 | . | TGTGCCAGCAGTTCAGGGGGACAGGAGGGCGAGCAGTACTTC | CASSSGGQEGEQYF
TRBJ2-5 | TRBD2 | TRBV29-1 | . | TGCAGCGCTGAGGGGCTAGCGGGGGGAGGAGAGACCCAGTACTTC | CSAEGLAGGGETQYF
TRBJ1-3 | . | TRBV15 | . | TGTGCCACCAGCAGAGATCGGAGTTTCTCTGGAAACACCATATATTTT | CATSRDRSFSGNTIYF
TRBJ2-1 | TRBD2 | TRBV25-1 | . | TGTGCCAGCAGTGATGCAGGTTCGCGGGGGGTTGAGCAGTTCTTC | CASSDAGSRGVEQFF
TRBJ1-2 | TRBD1 | TRBV19 | . | TGTGCCAGTAGCATTTTTGGGACAGGCGGCAGTGGCTACACCTTC | CASSIFGTGGSGYTF
TRBJ1-4 | . | TRBV5-1 | . | TGCGCCAGCAGCCCGACAGGCCCAACTAATGAAAAACTGTTTTTT | CASSPTGPTNEKLFF
TRBJ1-5 | . | TRBV5-1 | . | TGCGCCAGCAGCCCCGGACAGTCCCATCAGCCCCAGCATTTT | CASSPGQSHQPQHF
TRBJ2-3 | . | TRBV5-4 | few | TGTGCCAGCAGCTTGGCCGGGGCAGATACGCAGTATTTT | CASSLAGADTQYF
TRBJ1-5 | . | TRBV30 | . | TGTGCCTGGAGTCCCCCAGGCATCAGCAATCAGCCCCAGCATTTT | CAWSPPGISNQPQHF